This T cell receptor (beta chain) was profiled in a study of blood T cell repertoires in COVID-19. Whole-study context: The study drew acute and convalescent COVID-19 samples from the United States, Italy and Spain. Sample material is recorded as cDNA or gDNA derived from T cells, B-cell-depleted T cells, or PBMCs.

Assay: immunoSEQ multiplex PCR; the TCRdb copy retains only in-frame clones and omits some. Among around 88,000 clones listed, nearly 90% were seen once. Germline values: CDR1 SGHAT, CDR2 FQDESV (reference sequence). CDR3 length: 16 residues. The V and J ends lost 7 bases and 6 bases, in that order; junction bases with no gene match: 17. The V gene is TRBV11-1, the J gene TRBJ2-7; 8 bases are shared with TRBD1. The sample comprised peripheral blood. The receptor was derived from a woman older than 75 with acute or convalescent COVID-19. Here the CDR3 DNA reads TGTGCCAGCACCCCCGGACAGGGAGACCCTCCTCGCGAGCAGTACTTC. Translated: CASTPGQGDPPREQYF.